Detailed here is one T cell receptor beta chain. The data are from a study of CXCR3 chemokines and chemotherapy response in bladder cancer. TCRdb reprocessed the PCR reads with MiXCR, giving one entry per CDR3 protein. Counted here are more than 3,000 distinct CDR3 sequences, 17% occurring once; the ten biggest clones make up about 25%. The V gene's germline CDR1 is MNHEY and CDR2 SVGEGT. V lost 8 bases to trimming and J lost 4 bases; unmatched junction nucleotides: 9. This CDR3 is 14 amino acids long. The specimen was collected from a patient whose treatment included neoadjuvant chemotherapy. The V and J genes are TRBV6-2 or TRBV6-3 and TRBJ2-7, with 9 nucleotides matching TRBD1. This TCR was sampled from a human donor with bladder cancer that did not respond to neoadjuvant chemotherapy. CDR3 DNA: TGTGCCAGCGGGCGGGGAGGGACAGGGTACGAGCAGTACTTC. It is translated as CASGRGGTGYEQYF.